This TCR beta chain stems from a study of T cells in Graves' hyperthyroidism and ophthalmopathy. Diagnoses were made from clinical symptoms, serum measures (thyroxine and TRAb), thyroid ultrasound and orbital computed tomography. Amplification of TCR beta CDR3 regions was performed using RNA transcripts as template. HTBI primers were employed in a first-round RT-PCR of the TCR CDR3. TCRdb recomputed calls from the multiplex PCR reads with MiXCR, one row per CDR3 protein. Seen here are around 340,000 distinct CDR3 sequences, 15% to 20% observed once, and the top ten hold about 14%. Germline V gene data show CDR1 as LNHDA and CDR2 as SQIVND (reference sequence). V lost 0 bases and J 3 bases, leaving 5 bases between the germline ends. The CDR3 extends over 13 amino acids. This clonotype was seen repeatedly, ten times or more.

The V gene is TRBV19, the J gene TRBJ1-2; D is unclear. The source of this sequence is a woman in her 40s with Graves' ophthalmopathy. Sequenced material: blood. The CDR3 spells CASSIDSDYGYTF. CDR3 in DNA: TGTGCCAGTAGTATAGACAGTGACTATGGCTACACCTTC.